Below are 5 T cell receptor beta chains sequenced from a single sample in a study of neurological immune-mediated disorders. TCRdb analysed the 5' RACE reads with MiXCR anew, one entry per CDR3 protein. The top ten clones hold approximately 1.8% of a sample with 60,000 or so distinct CDR3 sequences, about an eighth of them seen once. Material for sequencing was PBMCs. The receptor source for this set is a man in his fifties or sixties in good health.

This clonotype was seen many times. Here the CDR3 reads CSVAGTGGTDTQYF. Here the CDR3 DNA reads TGCAGCGTCGCCGGGACAGGGGGCACAGATACGCAGTATTTT. V usage is TRBV29-1 and J usage is TRBJ2-3; 10 bases map to TRBD1. CDR1 and CDR2 (germline): SQVTM, ANQGSEA. V shed 6 bases, J shed 1 base, and the junction held 4 bases outside the gene matches. The CDR3 consists of 14 residues.

This clonotype was counted at least ten times. The V gene is TRBV7-2, the J gene TRBJ2-5, with D possibly TRBD2 on 6 matching bases. CDR1 and CDR2 (germline): SGHTA, FQGNSA. There are 18 residues in the CDR3. V lost 0 bases to trimming and J lost 3 bases, with 20 bases between them. The CDR3 region is CASSLALGGPSNKETQYF. CDR3 coding DNA: TGTGCCAGCAGCTTAGCCCTCGGGGGACCTAGCAATAAAGAGACCCAGTACTTC.

On this clonotype: At one end the junction does not follow the germline gene, possibly because of a read error. In DNA, the CDR3 is TGTGCCAGCAGCTACGGTACGGGGAACATTGAAGCTTTCTTT. Its protein product is CASSYGTGNIEAFF. The chain uses TRBV7-8 and TRBJ1-1; no reliable D call. The CDR3 runs 14 residues. Germline V gives CDR1 SGHVS, CDR2 FQNEAQ.

This clonotype was seen at least ten times. The genes are TRBV12-3 or TRBV12-4 and TRBJ1-5, with D hard to call. The CDR3 covers 12 residues. The V end lost 5 bases, the J end lost 9 bases, and 11 bases lay between the germline ends. The chain's CDR3 is CASSPGSGPQHF. In DNA, the CDR3 is TGTGCCAGCAGTCCCGGGAGCGGGCCCCAGCATTTT.

V is TRBV19 and J is TRBJ2-1; 10 bases match TRBD2. CDR1 LNHDA and CDR2 SQIVND come from the germline V gene (reference sequence). Germline trimming cut 5 bases from V and 0 bases from J; bases unmatched to any gene: 10. This CDR3 spans 18 amino acids. CDR3 sequence: CASSGKRGGRSSYNEQFF. CDR3 DNA: TGTGCCAGTAGTGGGAAGCGGGGGGGTCGAAGCTCCTACAATGAGCAGTTCTTC.